One T cell receptor (beta chain) is described in this entry. This clonotype was observed a handful of times. The antigen it recognizes is unknown. Base qualities are not recorded, but no much larger clone differs from it by a single base. This sample was taken from a study of human T cells and chemical hapten exposure (dated by TCRdb to the early 2020s). Notes on the research overall: For sensitization, 2% DPC in acetone was applied to a 2 cm by 2 cm area of upper inner arm skin. Throughout the study period of about 22 weeks, patients also received therapeutic DPC doses to the scalp every week. Patch testing was performed on the upper back with Finn chambers containing 0.01% DPC, and the patch tests were scored after 6 days according to International Contact Dermatitis Research Group standards. Most of the patients in the cohort were female, and the cohort covered alopecia areata with under or over 50% scalp involvement, alopecia totalis and alopecia universalis. Libraries were combined into a pool for sequencing, and differences in TCR yield between samples came mainly from small differences in library volumes within the pool. The study tracked peripheral blood TCR repertoire changes in vivo during primary and secondary sensitization to the hapten diphenylcyclopropenone (DPC) in alopecia patients. Blood samples were taken from patients before sensitization (week 0) and then at 2, 6 and about 24 weeks after DPC sensitization. Blood for TCR sequencing was provided by twenty-nine alopecia patients at one to four time points (pre-sensitization, 2, 6 and 24 weeks).

The germline V gene provides CDR1 MGHDK and CDR2 SYGVNS. Spanning cysteine to phenylalanine, the CDR3 consists of 16 amino acids. The entry retains the CDR3 DNA only, 48 bases that are in frame from base 1. Cut back by 1 base and 2 bases, the V and J ends lie 14 bases apart. Libraries came from RACE. The reads were generated on a NextSeq 500. Library preparation attached unique molecular identifiers to individual cDNA molecules for quantitative, reproducible TCR counting. From each blood RNA sample, both TCR alpha and TCR beta chains were sequenced. From the authors' description of their analysis: The median number of TCRs per sample was some 100,000, ranging from 23,224 to 690,600. The Decombinator software suite was used to annotate V, J and CDR3 in the TCR reads. To make PS versus PT1 abundance plots, every sample was subsampled to the same number of TCRs (28,000). TCRs were defined as expanded if absent before sensitization and observed at least eight times at the 2-week time point. TCRdb itself trimmed the public reads at Q25 with fastp, ran MiXCR and retained productive beta chains. Rows merge per CDR3 protein into single entries with the most common DNA and genes. TCRdb, rather than the study authors, made the V and J calls. The sample profile shows tens of thousands of distinct CDR3 sequences; 9.5% to 13% of them were found once. Approximately 4.7% of the sample lies in the top ten.

Explained via the paper, the time point label denotes: pre-sensitization, week 0. The label giving this sample's treatment or condition can be read as: therapeutic diphenylcyclopropenone sensitization with weekly scalp DPC. At each patch-test visit, blood was drawn before the patch test was applied. To be eligible, patients had to be aged 18 to 70, diagnosed with alopecia and judged suitable for DPC therapy, while pregnant patients were excluded. Total RNA was extracted from unfractionated whole blood collected in Tempus Blood RNA tubes. Study-wide findings and limitations: The number of TCRs above 1 in 1000 frequency did not change with DPC sensitization; there was no evidence of global repertoire structure alterations. Patch test score correlated positively with the number of PT1 expanded TCRs, reaching significance at thresholds 8, 16 and 32 but not at 4. Repeated subsampling changed both the strength of the expansion versus patch-test correlation and the threshold at which the correlation became significant. Expanded TCRs formed significantly more large CDR3 similarity clusters than pre-sensitization or healthy control sets, consistent with antigen-driven responses. Because all patients had alopecia, a presumed autoimmune disease, the immune response of the patients might differ from that of healthy individuals.

The sample in question was whole blood, obtained in connection with sensitization to the hapten diphenylcyclopropenone (DPC). This chain joins TRBV25-1 to TRBJ1-1; possibly the D gene is TRBD1, per 5 matching bases. This TCR derives from a woman in her 50s with alopecia areata. Some clones in this sample may be carry-over from other donors' samples. DNA sequence: TGTGCCAGCAGTGAATTAGGACACAGGCTCAACACTGAAGCTTTCTTT. It encodes CASSELGHRLNTEAFF.